This T cell receptor beta chain was captured by sequencing in a study of blood T cell repertoires in COVID-19. In the study overall: In each case, the material was cDNA or gDNA derived from T cells, B-cell-depleted T cells, or PBMCs.

Per the original data handling: Cell counts per sample came from amplifying reference gene primers. Some clones are missing from TCRdb's copy, which holds only in-frame ones; the method was immunoSEQ multiplex PCR. V, J and clone size are taken as reported in that table, and D and trimming were inferred from the DNA itself. The table lists a few hundred thousand clones, around 84% of them singletons. Sequenced material: PBMCs or T cells enriched from blood (not recorded which). This clonotype was sampled from a woman between 18 and 29 years old who had recovered from COVID-19.

The CDR3 DNA sequence: TGTGCCAGCAGTGAGGGGACAGCAGTTTATGAAGCTTTCTTT. This codes for CASSEGTAVYEAFF. This chain uses TRBV28 with TRBJ1-1; 7 nucleotides line up with TRBD1. V lost 5 bases to trimming and J lost 7 bases; unmatched junction nucleotides: 10. The CDR3 has 14 residues. Germline CDR1 reads MDHEN; CDR2 reads SYDVKM.